The entry that follows covers one T cell receptor beta chain sequence. The CDR3 runs to 15 residues. Trimming took off 3 bases at V and 3 bases at J, with 11 bases between the two ends. Per germline, CDR1 LNHNV and CDR2 YYDKDF (reference sequence). This specimen belongs to a study of OX40 agonist ivuxolimab in advanced cancers. Assay used: immunoSEQ multiplex PCR; TCRdb lists only in-frame clones, some missing. Of tens of thousands of clones in the sample, 80% to 85% were seen once. The TCR originated in an adult with an advanced solid tumor such as melanoma, head and neck, liver or kidney cancer. The rearrangement joins TRBV15 to TRBJ2-2; D is undetermined. Sequenced here: CD4+ or CD8+ T cells sorted from blood, sampled in a trial of the OX40 agonist ivuxolimab. CDR3 in amino acids: CATSRAGTYTGELFF. For the CDR3, the DNA is TGTGCCACCAGCAGGGCCGGCACCTACACCGGGGAGCTGTTTTTT.